These 28 T cell receptor beta chains originate from one sample sequenced in a study of blood T cell repertoires in COVID-19. The table came from immunoSEQ multiplex PCR; TCRdb's copy has only in-frame clones and leaves some out. This sample has 100,000 or so clones; roughly nine tenths occur once, and the top ten carry more than 0.85%. Input material: peripheral blood. These receptors all come from a man aged 60 to 75 with acute or convalescent COVID-19.

This rearrangement joins TRBV25-1 to TRBJ2-1, with D tentatively TRBD1 (6 bases). Between the trimmed V and J ends, which lost 7 bases and 9 bases, there was a span of 19 bases. The CDR3 sequence is 14 residues long. CDR1 MGHDK and CDR2 SYGVNS come from the germline V gene. The CDR3 sequence: CASNPPNRDGEQFF. The CDR3 coding sequence is TGTGCCAGCAACCCACCTAACAGGGATGGTGAGCAGTTCTTC.

The V and J genes are TRBV12-3 or TRBV12-4 and TRBJ1-1; 7 nucleotides match TRBD1. V lost 6 bases to trimming and J lost 12 bases; unmatched junction nucleotides: 13. CDR3 length equals 13 residues. CDR3 residues: CASSRGQTRQTFF. The CDR3 DNA reads TGTGCCAGCAGCCGGGGACAGACTCGTCAGACTTTCTTT.

V is TRBV29-1 and J is TRBJ1-4; TRBD1 aligns across 8 bases. The germline CDR1 and CDR2 sequences are SQVTM and ANQGSEA. There are 14 residues in the CDR3. J gave up 4 bases and V 7 bases, and 8 bases lay outside the gene matches. CDR3 in DNA: TGCAGCGATAACGTCGGACAGGGTAATGAAAAACTGTTTTTT. Translating gives CSDNVGQGNEKLFF. Filled out from reference TRBV29-1 and TRBJ1-4, the complete variable domain reads SAVISQKPSRDICQRGTSLTIQCQVDSQVTMMFWYRQQPGQSLTLIATANQGSEATYESGFVIDKFPISRPNLTFSTLTVSNMSPEDSSIYLCSDNVGQGNEKLFFGSGTQLSVL.

This clone was seen a handful of times. The genes are TRBV6-1 and TRBJ1-2, with TRBD1 identical over 7 bases. This CDR3 is 14 amino acids long. The trim removed 2 bases at V and 2 bases at J, leaving 2 bases unmatched. In germline, CDR1 is MNHNS, CDR2 SASEGT. The DNA for the CDR3 is TGTGCCAGCAGTGAATCAGGGGGGAACTATGGCTACACCTTC. This sequence encodes CASSESGGNYGYTF.

The chain couples TRBV5-5 to TRBJ1-2; 9 bases agree with TRBD1. The CDR3 loop spans 13 amino acids. Germline V CDR1 and CDR2: SGHKS, YYEKEE (reference sequence). The V and J ends lost 4 bases and 8 bases, in that order; junction bases with no gene match: 6. This CDR3 is CASSTQGARGYTF. DNA of the CDR3: TGTGCCAGCAGCACACAGGGGGCGAGGGGCTACACCTTC.

This sequence joins TRBV19 and TRBJ1-5, with D perhaps TRBD1 (6 bases). The ends were cut back, 5 bases at V and 1 base at J, with 15 bases in the middle. CDR3 length: 16 amino acids. Looked up from germline, CDR1 is LNHDA and CDR2 is SQIVND (reference sequence). CDR3 bases: TGTGCCAGTAGTGCCCGTGAGGGGGACAGCAATCAGCCCCAGCATTTT. Amino acids: CASSAREGDSNQPQHF.

The genes are TRBV6-5 and TRBJ1-6; D is ambiguous. CDR1 MNHEY and CDR2 SVGAGI come from the germline V gene. The V gene lost 7 bases and the J gene lost 7 bases, with 8 bases spanning the gap. The CDR3 extends over 12 amino acids. The CDR3 DNA sequence: TGTGCCAGCACCCCCGGGAATTCACCCCTCCACTTT. It yields the protein CASTPGNSPLHF.

V usage is TRBV10-2 and J usage is TRBJ2-7, with D possibly being TRBD2 (6 bases). Trimming shortened V by 7 bases and J by 6 bases, and 19 bases separated the two germline ends. Germline V gene sequence: CDR1 WSHSY, CDR2 SAAADI. The CDR3 has 14 residues. The CDR3 here is CASTPSPEGSEQYF. The CDR3 coding sequence is TGCGCCAGCACCCCGAGCCCGGAGGGGAGCGAGCAGTACTTC.

This clone was detected only a few times. J is TRBJ1-3 and V is TRBV9; possible D gene TRBD1, 5 bases. The V gene lost 4 bases and the J gene lost 8 bases, with 16 bases spanning the gap. Germline V gene lookup returns CDR1 SGDLS and CDR2 YYNGEE. This CDR3 has 14 residues. The CDR3 region has the DNA TGTGCCAGCAGCTTCGCTATGGGGGGAGACACCATATATTTT. Translation gives CASSFAMGGDTIYF.

The chain has TRBV11-3 and TRBJ2-3; 10 positions agree with TRBD2. V lost 4 bases to trimming and J lost 3 bases; unmatched junction nucleotides: 19. Germline V CDR1 and CDR2: SGHNT, YENEEA. The CDR3 consists of 20 residues. CDR3 sequence (DNA): TGTGCCAGCAGCTCGTACCTACCCCTCAAGCGGGAGGGCCAGACAGATACGCAGTATTTT. Protein sequence: CASSSYLPLKREGQTDTQYF.

The chain is built from TRBV30 and TRBJ1-2, with 11 bases that match TRBD1. Germline loops: CDR1 GTSNPN, CDR2 SVGIG (reference sequence). CDR3 length equals 18 residues. With V trimmed by 1 base and J by 6 bases, 16 bases remained unmatched. In DNA, the CDR3 is TGTGCCTGGAGTGCTTCCGGGACAGGGGGTTATATTATTAATGGCTACACCTTC. Its protein product is CAWSASGTGGYIINGYTF.

Only one count was recorded for this clone. This chain's CDR3 is CASSATGLTDTQYF. The CDR3 DNA sequence: TGTGCCAGCAGCGCGACAGGCCTCACAGATACGCAGTATTTT. This sequence joins TRBV9 and TRBJ2-3; D is possibly TRBD1 (6 bases). Trimming stripped 3 bases from V and 2 bases from J, with 10 bases between. The CDR3 runs to 14 residues. Looked up from germline, CDR1 is SGDLS and CDR2 is YYNGEE. Looking up the rest from reference TRBV9 and TRBJ2-3 gives the full variable domain: DSGVTQTPKHLITATGQRVTLRCSPRSGDLSVYWYQQSLDQGLQFLIQYYNGEERAKGNILERFSAQQFPDLHSELNLSSLELGDSALYFCASSATGLTDTQYFGPGTRLTVL.

The rearrangement joins TRBV5-1 to TRBJ2-1; 10 bases line up with TRBD2. The CDR3 consists of 17 residues. Trimming took 0 bases from V and 6 from J; bases not matched to a gene: 9. Germline CDR1 reads SGHRS; CDR2 reads YFSETQ. CDR3 protein: CASSLGKGLASFNEQFF. The CDR3 DNA is TGCGCCAGCAGCTTGGGCAAGGGACTAGCGAGTTTCAATGAGCAGTTCTTC. Supplemented by reference TRBV5-1 and TRBJ2-1, the full variable domain reads KAGVTQTPRYLIKTRGQQVTLSCSPISGHRSVSWYQQTPGQGLQFLFEYFSETQRNKGNFPGRFSGRQFSNSRSEMNVSTLELGDSALYLCASSLGKGLASFNEQFFGPGTRLTVL.

The chain carries TRBV10-2 and TRBJ1-5, with TRBD1 matching 10 bases. This CDR3 contains 13 residues. CDR1 is WSHSY, CDR2 SAAADI, per germline. V trimming: 10 bases; J trimming: 3 bases; junction bases outside the gene matches: 3. CDR3 bases: TGCGCCACGGGACAGGGGATCAATCAGCCCCAGCATTTT. It translates to CATGQGINQPQHF.

The chain joins TRBV6-1 to TRBJ1-2; unclear D gene. The CDR3 is 16 residues long. From germline, CDR1 is MNHNS and CDR2 SASEGT. Trimming cost V 0 bases and J 0 bases, with 11 bases left between them. The chain's CDR3 is CASSEALRGANYGYTF. The CDR3, as DNA: TGTGCCAGCAGTGAAGCGCTTCGGGGAGCTAACTATGGCTACACCTTC.

V is TRBV28 and J is TRBJ2-6, with D perhaps matching TRBD2 (7 bases). V was trimmed by 6 bases and J by 1 base, leaving 19 bases between them. The CDR3 contains 18 residues. Germline lookup yields CDR1 MDHEN and CDR2 SYDVKM. The CDR3 sequence is CASSGGPAPQSGANVLTF. The CDR3 DNA follows: TGTGCCAGCAGCGGGGGGCCAGCCCCCCAGTCTGGGGCCAACGTCCTGACTTTC.

The chain couples TRBV28 to TRBJ2-1; 12 bases are shared with TRBD2. Germline V gene sequence: CDR1 MDHEN, CDR2 SYDVKM. After removal of 3 bases from V and 7 bases from J, the junction contained 10 bases not matched to a gene. This CDR3 is built from 17 residues. CDR3 region: CASSFLRLAGANNEQFF. The CDR3 DNA follows: TGTGCCAGCAGTTTCCTCCGACTAGCGGGAGCAAATAATGAGCAGTTCTTC. The full variable domain, rest sourced from reference TRBV28 and TRBJ2-1, is DVKVTQSSRYLVKRTGEKVFLECVQDMDHENMFWYRQDPGLGLRLIYFSYDVKMKEKGDIPEGYSVSREKKERFSLILESASTNQTSMYLCASSFLRLAGANNEQFFGPGTRLTVL.

This chain joins TRBV12-3 or TRBV12-4 and TRBJ2-5, with 8 bases matching TRBD1. After removal of 8 bases from V and 4 bases from J, the junction contained 3 bases not matched to a gene. CDR3 size: 12 residues. CDR3 residues: CASGTGGETQYF. The CDR3 DNA sequence: TGTGCCAGCGGAACAGGGGGAGAGACCCAGTACTTC.

The chain is built from TRBV25-1 and TRBJ1-2; possibly TRBD1 for D (5 bases). V was clipped by 5 bases and J by 4 bases, with 11 bases between them. The CDR3 consists of 13 residues. The germline CDR1 and CDR2 sequences are MGHDK and SYGVNS. The CDR3: CASSRTGSYGYTF. As DNA, the CDR3 is TGTGCCAGCAGTCGAACAGGTAGCTATGGCTACACCTTC.

The V gene is TRBV24-1, the J gene TRBJ1-2; the match to TRBD1 covers 9 bases. Trimming removed 4 bases from V and 5 bases from J; junction bases left unmatched: 7. The germline V gene has CDR1 KGHDR and CDR2 SFDVKD. This CDR3 is built from 15 residues. The CDR3 sequence: CATSDGTGSGYGYTF. CDR3 coding DNA: TGTGCCACCAGTGACGGGACAGGGAGTGGATATGGCTACACCTTC.

This chain connects TRBV10-3 to TRBJ1-1, with 7 bases matching TRBD1. The CDR3 runs 14 residues. J gave up 2 bases and V 5 bases, and 5 bases lay outside the gene matches. Germline lookup yields CDR1 ENHRY and CDR2 SYGVKD. CDR3 nucleotide sequence: TGTGCCATCAGTTGGGGACAGCAAAACACTGAAGCTTTCTTT. Its translation is CAISWGQQNTEAFF.

The chain couples TRBV7-2 to TRBJ1-5; 7 bases match TRBD1. Trimming removed 4 bases from V and 6 bases from J; junction bases left unmatched: 9. Germline CDR1 is SGHTA and CDR2 is FQGNSA. The CDR3 totals 15 residues. The CDR3 nucleotides read TGTGCCAGCAGCTCTCCGGAGGGGGCAGGTCAGCCCCAGCATTTT. The encoded protein is CASSSPEGAGQPQHF.

In this sample, this clone turned up once. This chain links TRBV19 with TRBJ1-6, with unresolved D. The V end lost 6 bases, the J end lost 5 bases, and 14 bases lay between the germline ends. Germline lookup yields CDR1 LNHDA and CDR2 SQIVND (reference sequence). The CDR3 spans 15 residues. CDR3 sequence reads: CASRNDPGDNSPLHF. CDR3 nucleotide sequence: TGTGCCAGTAGAAACGACCCAGGCGATAATTCACCCCTCCACTTT.

This clone was counted between two and nine times. J is TRBJ2-7 and V is TRBV9; 12 bases fit TRBD2. J was trimmed by 6 bases and V by 4 bases; bases with no gene match: 5. CDR1 and CDR2 (germline): SGDLS, YYNGEE. This CDR3 is 14 amino acids long. CDR3 sequence reads: CASSSLAGGGEQYF. For the CDR3, the DNA is TGTGCCAGCAGCTCACTAGCGGGAGGAGGCGAGCAGTACTTC.

This rearrangement joins TRBV3-1 (or the pseudogene TRBV3-2) to TRBJ2-2, with no clear D. The CDR3 is made up of 13 amino acids. The germline CDR1 and CDR2 sequences are LGHDT and YNNKEL (reference sequence). Trimming removed 1 base at V and 9 bases at J, with 9 bases between. CDR3 sequence (DNA): TGTGCCAGCAGCCAAGGGCACAACAGGGAGCTGTTTTTT. It translates to CASSQGHNRELFF.

The CDR3 region is CAISEQSSGVSPLHF. The CDR3 region has the DNA TGTGCCATCAGTGAACAATCTTCAGGGGTATCACCCCTCCACTTT. V and J are TRBV10-3 and TRBJ1-6; perhaps TRBD1 as D (6 bases). Trimming cost V 3 bases and J 10 bases, with 16 bases left between them. Germline lookup yields CDR1 ENHRY and CDR2 SYGVKD. The CDR3 runs 15 residues.

This CDR3 is CAWRGTGGGAQYF. In DNA, the CDR3 is TGTGCCTGGAGGGGAACGGGAGGAGGGGCGCAGTATTTT. V gene TRBV30 combines with J gene TRBJ2-3; 7 positions agree with TRBD2. The CDR3 runs to 13 residues. Unmatched junction bases numbered 10, after V lost 3 bases and J lost 10 bases. CDR1 is GTSNPN and CDR2 is SVGIG in the germline V gene (reference sequence).

The rearrangement joins TRBV11-2 to TRBJ1-5; 9 bases map to TRBD1. Germline loops: CDR1 SGHAT, CDR2 FQNNGV. The length of the CDR3 is 15 residues. V lost 5 bases to trimming and J lost 11 bases; unmatched junction nucleotides: 13. DNA of the CDR3: TGTGCCAGCAGCGTCCGGGACAGGGTCTTTTCGGCCCAGCATTTT. It is translated as CASSVRDRVFSAQHF.